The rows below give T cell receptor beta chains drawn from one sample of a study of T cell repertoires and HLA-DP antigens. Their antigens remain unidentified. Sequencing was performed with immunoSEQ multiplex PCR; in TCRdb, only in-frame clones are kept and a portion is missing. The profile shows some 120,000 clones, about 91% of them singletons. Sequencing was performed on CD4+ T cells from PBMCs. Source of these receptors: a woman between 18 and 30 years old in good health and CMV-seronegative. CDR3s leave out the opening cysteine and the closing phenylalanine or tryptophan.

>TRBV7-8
ASSLNRALFSTGELF
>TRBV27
ASSSLGQYNEKLF
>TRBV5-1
ASSIQGDAEKLF
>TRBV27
ASSLKGGPYEQY
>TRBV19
ASSMGQGSGNTIY
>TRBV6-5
ASSPGKRTGELF
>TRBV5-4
ASSFDGTGNEKLF
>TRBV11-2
ASSLGPGNYGYT
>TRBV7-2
ASSFGLSTDTQY
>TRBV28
ASSSFSGGDGYT
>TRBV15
ATSGLGELTDTQY
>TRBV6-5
ASSYEDPYGYT
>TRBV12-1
ASSSLVLRESSYEQY
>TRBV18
ASSPGITSGDYGYT
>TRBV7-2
ASSLWGVNTEAF
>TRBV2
ASSRPGRAMDTNTGELF
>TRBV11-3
ASSYLRGGRTDTQY
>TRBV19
ASSIVVGGTDTQY
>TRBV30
AWSRDVNEKLF
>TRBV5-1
ASSQDREGSPLH
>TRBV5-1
ASRDNTEAF
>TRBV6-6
ASSPGTANTEAF
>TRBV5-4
ASLNPTGAGELF
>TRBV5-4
ASSFSRGKSYEQY
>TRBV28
ASRPGGGRGANEKLF
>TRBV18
ASSLGTDSNQPQH
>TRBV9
ASSFDRGERTYGYT
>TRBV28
ASSFNRRNTEAF
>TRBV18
ASSPLMGNIQY
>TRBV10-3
AISELAEGGYT
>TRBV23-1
ASSPRLHEQF
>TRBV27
ASSFRTSGSTYNEQF
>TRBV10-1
ASSVRAGGLWTEAF
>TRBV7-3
ASSSGPSSYNEQF
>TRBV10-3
AISPGRQGSGANVLT
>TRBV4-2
ASSQEGLAGAFRETQY